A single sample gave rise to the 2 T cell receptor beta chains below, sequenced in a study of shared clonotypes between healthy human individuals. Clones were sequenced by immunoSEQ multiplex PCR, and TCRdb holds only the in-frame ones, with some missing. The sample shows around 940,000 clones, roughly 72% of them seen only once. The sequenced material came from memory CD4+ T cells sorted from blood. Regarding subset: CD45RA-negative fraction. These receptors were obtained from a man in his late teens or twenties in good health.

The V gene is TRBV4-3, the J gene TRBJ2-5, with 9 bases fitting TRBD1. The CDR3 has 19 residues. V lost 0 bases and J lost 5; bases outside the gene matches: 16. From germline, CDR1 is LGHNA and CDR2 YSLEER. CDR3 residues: CASSQDLGQGGMMRETQYF. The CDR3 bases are TGCGCCAGCAGCCAAGATCTGGGACAGGGCGGGATGATGCGGGAGACCCAGTACTTC.

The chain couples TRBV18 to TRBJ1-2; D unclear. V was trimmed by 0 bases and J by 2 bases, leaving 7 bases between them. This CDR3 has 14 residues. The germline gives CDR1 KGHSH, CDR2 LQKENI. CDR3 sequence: CASSPPGANYGYTF. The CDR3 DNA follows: TGTGCCAGCTCACCACCCGGTGCCAACTATGGCTACACCTTC.